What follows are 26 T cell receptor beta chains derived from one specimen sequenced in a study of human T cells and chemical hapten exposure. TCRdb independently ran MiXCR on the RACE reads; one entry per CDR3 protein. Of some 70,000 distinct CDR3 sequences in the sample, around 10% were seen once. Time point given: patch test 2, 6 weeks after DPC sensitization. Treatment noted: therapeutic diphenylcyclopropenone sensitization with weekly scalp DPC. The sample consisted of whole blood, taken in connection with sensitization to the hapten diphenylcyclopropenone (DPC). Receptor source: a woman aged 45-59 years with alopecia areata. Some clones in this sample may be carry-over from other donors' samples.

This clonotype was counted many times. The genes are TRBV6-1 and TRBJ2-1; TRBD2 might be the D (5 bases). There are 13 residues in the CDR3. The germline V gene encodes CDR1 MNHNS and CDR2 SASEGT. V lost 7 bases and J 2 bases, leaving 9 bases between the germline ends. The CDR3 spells CASIKGAYNEQFF. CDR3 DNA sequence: TGTGCCAGCATTAAGGGAGCCTACAATGAGCAGTTCTTC.

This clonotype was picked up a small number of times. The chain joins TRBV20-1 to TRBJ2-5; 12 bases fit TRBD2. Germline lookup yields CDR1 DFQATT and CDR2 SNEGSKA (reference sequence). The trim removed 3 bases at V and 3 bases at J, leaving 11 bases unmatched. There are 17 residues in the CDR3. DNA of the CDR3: TGCAGTGCTAGCCTTCTAGCGGGAGGGCCGGGTAAAGAGACCCAGTACTTC. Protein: CSASLLAGGPGKETQYF.

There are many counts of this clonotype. CDR3 sequence: CASSPYGRQGTTDTQYF. CDR3 sequence (DNA): TGTGCCAGCTCACCATATGGAAGACAGGGGACCACAGATACGCAGTATTTT. The genes are TRBV18 and TRBJ2-3, with 8 bases aligning to TRBD1. Germline values: CDR1 KGHSH, CDR2 LQKENI. The CDR3 loop spans 17 amino acids. J lost 2 bases, V lost 2 bases, and 9 bases had no gene match.

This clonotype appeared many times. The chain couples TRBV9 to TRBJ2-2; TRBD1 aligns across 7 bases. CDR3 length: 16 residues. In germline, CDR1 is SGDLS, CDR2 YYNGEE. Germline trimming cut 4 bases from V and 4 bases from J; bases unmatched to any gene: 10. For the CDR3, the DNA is TGTGCCAGCAGCAAGCGAAGACAGGGTCCCACCGGGGAGCTGTTTTTT. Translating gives CASSKRRQGPTGELFF. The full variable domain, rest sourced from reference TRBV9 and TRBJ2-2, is DSGVTQTPKHLITATGQRVTLRCSPRSGDLSVYWYQQSLDQGLQFLIQYYNGEERAKGNILERFSAQQFPDLHSELNLSSLELGDSALYFCASSKRRQGPTGELFFGEGSRLTVL.

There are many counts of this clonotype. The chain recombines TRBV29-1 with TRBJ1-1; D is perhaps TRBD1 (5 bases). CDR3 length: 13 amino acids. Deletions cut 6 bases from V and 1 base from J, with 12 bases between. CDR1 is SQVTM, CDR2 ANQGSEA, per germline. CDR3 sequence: CSVGGRANTEAFF. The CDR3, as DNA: TGCAGCGTGGGGGGACGGGCGAACACTGAAGCTTTCTTT.

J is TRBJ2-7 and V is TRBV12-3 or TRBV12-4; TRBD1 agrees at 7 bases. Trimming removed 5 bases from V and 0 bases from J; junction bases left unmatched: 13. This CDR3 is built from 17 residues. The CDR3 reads CASSTPTGALSSYEQYF. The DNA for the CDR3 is TGTGCCAGCAGTACACCTACAGGGGCCCTGAGCTCCTACGAGCAGTACTTC.

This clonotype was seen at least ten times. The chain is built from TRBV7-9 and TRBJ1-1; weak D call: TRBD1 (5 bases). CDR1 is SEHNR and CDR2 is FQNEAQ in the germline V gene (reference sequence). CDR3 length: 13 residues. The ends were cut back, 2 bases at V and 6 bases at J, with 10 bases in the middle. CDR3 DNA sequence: TGTGCCAGCAGCTTACAGGGCTTTGCTGAAGCTTTCTTT. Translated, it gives CASSLQGFAEAFF.

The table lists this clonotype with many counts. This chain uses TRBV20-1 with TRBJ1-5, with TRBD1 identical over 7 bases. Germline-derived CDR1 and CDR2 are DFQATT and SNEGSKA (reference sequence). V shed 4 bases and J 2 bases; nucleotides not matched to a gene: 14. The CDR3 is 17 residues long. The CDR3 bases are TGCAGTGCTATTACGACAGGGCGGTCTTATCGCAATCAGCCCCAGCATTTT. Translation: CSAITTGRSYRNQPQHF.

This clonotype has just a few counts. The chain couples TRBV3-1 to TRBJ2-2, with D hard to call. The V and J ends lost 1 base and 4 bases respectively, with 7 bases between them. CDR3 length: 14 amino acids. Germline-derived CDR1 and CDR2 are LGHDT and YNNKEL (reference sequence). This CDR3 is CASSQVRSTGELFF. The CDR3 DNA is TGTGCCAGCAGCCAAGTCAGGTCCACCGGGGAGCTGTTTTTT.

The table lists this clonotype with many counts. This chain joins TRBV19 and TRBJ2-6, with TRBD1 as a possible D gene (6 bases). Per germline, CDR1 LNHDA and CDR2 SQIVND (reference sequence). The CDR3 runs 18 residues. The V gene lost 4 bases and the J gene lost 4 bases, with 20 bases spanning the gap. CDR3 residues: CASSTSGTPTAGANVLTF. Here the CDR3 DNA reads TGTGCCAGTAGTACTTCCGGGACACCCACCGCAGGGGCCAACGTCCTGACTTTC.

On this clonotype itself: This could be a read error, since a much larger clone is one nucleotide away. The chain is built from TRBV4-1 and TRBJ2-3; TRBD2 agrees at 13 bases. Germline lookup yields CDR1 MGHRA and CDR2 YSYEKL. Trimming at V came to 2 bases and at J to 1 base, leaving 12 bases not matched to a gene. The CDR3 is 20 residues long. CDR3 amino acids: CASSQPGLAGAPKGTDTQYF. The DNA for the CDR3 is TGCGCCAGCAGCCAACCCGGACTAGCGGGAGCCCCAAAAGGCACAGATACGCAGTATTTT.

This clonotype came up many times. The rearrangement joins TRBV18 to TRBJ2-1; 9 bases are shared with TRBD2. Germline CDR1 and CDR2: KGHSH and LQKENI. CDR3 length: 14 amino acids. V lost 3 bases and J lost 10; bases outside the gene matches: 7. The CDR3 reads CASSPGREGQEQFF. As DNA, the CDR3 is TGTGCCAGCTCACCTGGGCGGGAGGGACAAGAGCAGTTCTTC.

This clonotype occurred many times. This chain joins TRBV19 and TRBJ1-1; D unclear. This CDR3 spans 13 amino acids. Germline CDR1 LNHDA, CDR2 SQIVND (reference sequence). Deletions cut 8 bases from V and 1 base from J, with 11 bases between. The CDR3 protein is CASRIQANTEAFF. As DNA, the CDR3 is TGTGCCAGTCGCATTCAAGCGAACACTGAAGCTTTCTTT.

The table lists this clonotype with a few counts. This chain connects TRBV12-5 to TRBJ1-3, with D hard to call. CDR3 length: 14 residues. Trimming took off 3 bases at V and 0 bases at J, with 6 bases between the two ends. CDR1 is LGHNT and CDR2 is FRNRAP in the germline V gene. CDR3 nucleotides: TGTGCTAGTGGTTTAGGGAGCTCTGGAAACACCATATATTTT. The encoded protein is CASGLGSSGNTIYF. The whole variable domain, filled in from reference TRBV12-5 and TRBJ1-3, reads DARVTQTPRHKVTEMGQEVTMRCQPILGHNTVFWYRQTMMQGLELLAYFRNRAPLDDSGMPKDRFSAEMPDATLATLKIQPSEPRDSAVYFCASGLGSSGNTIYFGEGSWLTVV.

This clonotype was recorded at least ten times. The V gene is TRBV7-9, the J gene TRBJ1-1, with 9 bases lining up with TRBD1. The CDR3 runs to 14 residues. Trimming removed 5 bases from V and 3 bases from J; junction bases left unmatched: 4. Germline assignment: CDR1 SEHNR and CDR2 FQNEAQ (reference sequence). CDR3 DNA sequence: TGTGCCAGCAGCCGGGACAGGGTGGACACTGAAGCTTTCTTT. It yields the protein CASSRDRVDTEAFF.

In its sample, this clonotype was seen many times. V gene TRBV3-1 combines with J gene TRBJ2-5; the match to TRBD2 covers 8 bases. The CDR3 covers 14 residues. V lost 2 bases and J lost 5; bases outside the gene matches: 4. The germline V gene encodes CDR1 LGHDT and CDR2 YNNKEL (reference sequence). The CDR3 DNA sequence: TGTGCCAGCAGCCAATGGACTAGCTCGGAGACCCAGTACTTC. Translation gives CASSQWTSSETQYF.

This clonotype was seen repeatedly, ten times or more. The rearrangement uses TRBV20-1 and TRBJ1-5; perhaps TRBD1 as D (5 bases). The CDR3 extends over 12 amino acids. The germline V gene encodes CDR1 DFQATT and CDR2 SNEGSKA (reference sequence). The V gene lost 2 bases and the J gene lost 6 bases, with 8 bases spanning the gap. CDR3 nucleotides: TGCAGTGCTAGACAGGGCGGTCAGCCCCAGCATTTT. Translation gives CSARQGGQPQHF.

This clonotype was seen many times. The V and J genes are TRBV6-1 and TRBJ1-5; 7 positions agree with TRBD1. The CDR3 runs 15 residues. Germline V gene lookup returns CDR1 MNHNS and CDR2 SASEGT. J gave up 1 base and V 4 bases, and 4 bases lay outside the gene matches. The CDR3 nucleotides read TGTGCCAGCAGTGCAGAGGGGGCGAGCAATCAGCCCCAGCATTTT. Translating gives CASSAEGASNQPQHF.

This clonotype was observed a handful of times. CDR3 amino acids: CASSPRIYEQYF. The CDR3 DNA sequence: TGTGCCAGCAGTCCTCGGATATACGAGCAGTACTTC. The chain joins TRBV12-3 or TRBV12-4 to TRBJ2-7, with D hard to call. The CDR3 has 12 amino acids. V dropped 5 bases and J dropped 4 bases, with 9 bases sitting between them.

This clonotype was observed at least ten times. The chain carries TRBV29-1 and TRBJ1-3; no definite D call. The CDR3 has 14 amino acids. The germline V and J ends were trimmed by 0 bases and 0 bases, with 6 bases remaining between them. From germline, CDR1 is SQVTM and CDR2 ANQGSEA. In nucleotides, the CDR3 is TGCAGCGTTGAAGATTGGAGCTCTGGAAACACCATATATTTT. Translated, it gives CSVEDWSSGNTIYF.

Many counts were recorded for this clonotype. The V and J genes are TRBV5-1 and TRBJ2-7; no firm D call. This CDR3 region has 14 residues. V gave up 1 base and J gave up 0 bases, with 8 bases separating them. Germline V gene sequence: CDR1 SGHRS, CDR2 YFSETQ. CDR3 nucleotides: TGCGCCAGCAGCTTGAGTCAGTACTCCTACGAGCAGTACTTC. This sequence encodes CASSLSQYSYEQYF.

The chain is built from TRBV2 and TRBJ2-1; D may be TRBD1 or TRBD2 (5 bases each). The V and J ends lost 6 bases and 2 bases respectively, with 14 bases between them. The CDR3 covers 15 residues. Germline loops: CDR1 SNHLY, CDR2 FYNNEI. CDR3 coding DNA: TGTGCCAGCAGAACGGGACCTGGGGCCTACAATGAGCAGTTCTTC. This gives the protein CASRTGPGAYNEQFF.

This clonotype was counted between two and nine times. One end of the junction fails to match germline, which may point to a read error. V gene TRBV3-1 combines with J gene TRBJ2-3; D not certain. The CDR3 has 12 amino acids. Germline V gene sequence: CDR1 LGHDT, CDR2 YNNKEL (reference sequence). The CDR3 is CASSHSIDTQYF. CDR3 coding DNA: TGTGCCAGCAGCCACAGCATAGATACGCAGTATTTT.

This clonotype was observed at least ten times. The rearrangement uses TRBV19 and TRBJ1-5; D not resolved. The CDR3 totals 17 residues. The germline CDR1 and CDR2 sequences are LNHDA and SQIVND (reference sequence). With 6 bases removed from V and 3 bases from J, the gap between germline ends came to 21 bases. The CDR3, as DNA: TGTGCCAGTAGCAGGCCAGGCGTGACAAGCTCCAATCAGCCCCAGCATTTT. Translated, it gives CASSRPGVTSSNQPQHF.

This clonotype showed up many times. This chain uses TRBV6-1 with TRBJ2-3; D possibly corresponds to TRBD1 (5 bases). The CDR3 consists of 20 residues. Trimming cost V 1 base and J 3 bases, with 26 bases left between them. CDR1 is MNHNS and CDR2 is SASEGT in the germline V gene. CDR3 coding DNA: TGTGCCAGCAGTGAAGTGCCTGGACACCTCAAGGTTCCCGGGACAGATACGCAGTATTTT. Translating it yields CASSEVPGHLKVPGTDTQYF.

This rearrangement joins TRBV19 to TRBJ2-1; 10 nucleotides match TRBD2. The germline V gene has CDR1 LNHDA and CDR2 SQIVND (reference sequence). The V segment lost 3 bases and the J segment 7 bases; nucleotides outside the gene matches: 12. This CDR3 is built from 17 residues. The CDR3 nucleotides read TGTGCCAGTAGTATGGTTATAACTAGCGGGAATTCAAATGAGCAGTTCTTC. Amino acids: CASSMVITSGNSNEQFF.